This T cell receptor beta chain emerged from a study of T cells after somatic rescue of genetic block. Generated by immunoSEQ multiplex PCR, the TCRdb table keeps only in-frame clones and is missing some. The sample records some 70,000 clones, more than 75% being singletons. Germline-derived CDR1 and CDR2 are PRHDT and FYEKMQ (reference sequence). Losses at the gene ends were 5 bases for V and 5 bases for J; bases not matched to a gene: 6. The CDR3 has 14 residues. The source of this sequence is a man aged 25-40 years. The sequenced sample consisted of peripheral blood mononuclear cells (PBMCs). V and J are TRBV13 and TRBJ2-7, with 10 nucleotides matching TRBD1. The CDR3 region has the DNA TGTGCCAGCAGCCGCGACAGGGGGCTAAACGAGCAGTACTTC. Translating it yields CASSRDRGLNEQYF. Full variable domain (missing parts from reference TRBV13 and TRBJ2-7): AAGVIQSPRHLIKEKRETATLKCYPIPRHDTVYWYQQGPGQDPQFLISFYEKMQSDKGSIPDRFSAQQFSDYHSELNMSSLELGDSALYFCASSRDRGLNEQYFGPGTRLTVT.